The clone carrying this TCR beta chain came up many times. The use of genomic DNA as template underpinned the TCR beta VDJ and CDR3 profiling. TCRdb re-analysed the reads in MiXCR, keeping a single row per CDR3 protein. The table has roughly 170,000 distinct CDR3 sequences, around 50% seen once. This sample was taken from a study of CD8+CD57+ T cells in acquired aplastic anemia. Study background: Sorting CD4+ and CD8+ cells gave DNA averaging about 2.9 ug.

The sequenced patients had an expansion of CD8+CD57+ cells seen by flow cytometry. J was trimmed by 3 bases and V by 6 bases; bases with no gene match: 6. The CDR3 loop spans 14 amino acids. The V call is TRBV12-3 or TRBV12-4, the J call TRBJ2-7; 9 positions match TRBD1. Sequenced sample: sorted CD4+, CD8+, or CD8+CD57+ T cells (not recorded which) from PBMCs. This receptor was obtained from a human donor with aplastic anemia. CDR3 in DNA: TGTGCCAGCAGACAGACAGGGGGGTACTACGAGCAGTACTTC. Residues: CASRQTGGYYEQYF.